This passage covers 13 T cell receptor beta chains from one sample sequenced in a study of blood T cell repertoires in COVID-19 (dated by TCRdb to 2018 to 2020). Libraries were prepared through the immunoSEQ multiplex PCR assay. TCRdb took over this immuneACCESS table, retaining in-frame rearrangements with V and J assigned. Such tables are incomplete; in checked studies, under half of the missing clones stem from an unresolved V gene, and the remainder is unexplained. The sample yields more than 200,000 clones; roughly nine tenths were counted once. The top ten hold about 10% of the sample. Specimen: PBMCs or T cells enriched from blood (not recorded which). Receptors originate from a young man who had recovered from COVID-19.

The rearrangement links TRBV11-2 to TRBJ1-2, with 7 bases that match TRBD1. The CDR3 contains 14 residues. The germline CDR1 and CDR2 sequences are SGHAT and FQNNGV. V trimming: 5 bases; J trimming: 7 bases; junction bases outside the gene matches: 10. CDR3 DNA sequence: TGTGCCAGCAGCGCCTTTACAGGGGCGGTTGGCTACACCTTC. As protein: CASSAFTGAVGYTF.

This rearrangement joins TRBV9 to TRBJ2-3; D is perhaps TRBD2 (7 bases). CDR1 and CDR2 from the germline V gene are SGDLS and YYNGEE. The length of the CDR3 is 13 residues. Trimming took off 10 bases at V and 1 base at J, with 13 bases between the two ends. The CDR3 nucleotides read TGTGCCCCAAGGGGGGGGCGCACAGATACGCAGTATTTT. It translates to CAPRGGRTDTQYF.

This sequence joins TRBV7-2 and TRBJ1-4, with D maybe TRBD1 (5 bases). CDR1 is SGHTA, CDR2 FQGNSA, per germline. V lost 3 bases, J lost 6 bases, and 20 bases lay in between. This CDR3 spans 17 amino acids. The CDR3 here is CASSFALPGLRDEKLFF. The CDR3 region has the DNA TGTGCCAGCAGCTTCGCTCTTCCGGGACTAAGGGATGAAAAACTGTTTTTT.

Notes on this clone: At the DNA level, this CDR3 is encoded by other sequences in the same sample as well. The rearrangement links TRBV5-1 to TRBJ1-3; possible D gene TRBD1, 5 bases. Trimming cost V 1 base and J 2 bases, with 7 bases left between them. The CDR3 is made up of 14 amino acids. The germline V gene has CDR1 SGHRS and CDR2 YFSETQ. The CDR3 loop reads CASSLQGAGNTIYF. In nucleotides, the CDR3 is TGCGCCAGCAGCTTGCAAGGGGCTGGAAACACCATATATTTT.

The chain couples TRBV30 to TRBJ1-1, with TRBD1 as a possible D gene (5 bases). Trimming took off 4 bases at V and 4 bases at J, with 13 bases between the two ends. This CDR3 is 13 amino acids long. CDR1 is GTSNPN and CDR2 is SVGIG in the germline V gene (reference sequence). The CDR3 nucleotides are TGTGCCTGGACGACCCGGGGGGGCACTGAAGCTTTCTTT. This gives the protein CAWTTRGGTEAFF.

DNA for the CDR3: TGTGCCAGCAGCCGAGGTTCGGGTAGCGGGGTATTTTCCTACGAGCAGTACTTC. Its protein is CASSRGSGSGVFSYEQYF. The chain has TRBV5-5 and TRBJ2-7; TRBD2 matches 8 bases. The CDR3 sequence is 18 residues long. After removal of 4 bases from V and 1 base from J, the junction contained 16 bases not matched to a gene. Germline lookup yields CDR1 SGHKS and CDR2 YYEKEE (reference sequence).

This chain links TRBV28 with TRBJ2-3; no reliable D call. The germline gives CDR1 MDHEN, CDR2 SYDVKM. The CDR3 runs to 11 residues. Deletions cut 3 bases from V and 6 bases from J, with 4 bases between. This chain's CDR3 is CASSFVDTQYF. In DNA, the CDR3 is TGTGCCAGCAGTTTCGTGGATACGCAGTATTTT.

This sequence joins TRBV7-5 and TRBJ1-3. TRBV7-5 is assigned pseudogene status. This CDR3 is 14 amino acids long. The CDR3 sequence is CPLLGGDSGNTIYF. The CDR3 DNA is TGTCCACTTTTGGGGGGGGACTCTGGAAACACCATATATTTT.

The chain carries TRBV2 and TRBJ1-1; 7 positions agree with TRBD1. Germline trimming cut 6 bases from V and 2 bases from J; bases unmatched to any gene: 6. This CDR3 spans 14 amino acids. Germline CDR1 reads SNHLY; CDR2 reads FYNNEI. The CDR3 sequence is CASRTTGVNTEAFF. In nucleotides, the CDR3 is TGTGCCAGCAGGACCACAGGGGTAAACACTGAAGCTTTCTTT. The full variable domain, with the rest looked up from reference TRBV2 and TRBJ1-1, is EPEVTQTPSHQVTQMGQEVILRCVPISNHLYFYWYRQILGQKVEFLVSFYNNEISEKSEIFDDQFSVERPDGSNFTLKIRSTKLEDSAMYFCASRTTGVNTEAFFGQGTRLTVV.

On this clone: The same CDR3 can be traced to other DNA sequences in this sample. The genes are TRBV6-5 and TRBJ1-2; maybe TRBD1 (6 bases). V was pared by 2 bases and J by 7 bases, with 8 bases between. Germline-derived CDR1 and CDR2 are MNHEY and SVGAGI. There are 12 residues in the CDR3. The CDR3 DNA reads TGTGCCAGCAGTTACAGAGGGGGTGGCTACACCTTC. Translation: CASSYRGGGYTF.

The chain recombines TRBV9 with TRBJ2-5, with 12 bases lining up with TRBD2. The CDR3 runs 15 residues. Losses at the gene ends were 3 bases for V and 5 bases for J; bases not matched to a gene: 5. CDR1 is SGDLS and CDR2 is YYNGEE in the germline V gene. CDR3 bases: TGTGCCAGCAGCGCTTGGACTAGCGGGGATGAGACCCAGTACTTC. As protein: CASSAWTSGDETQYF.

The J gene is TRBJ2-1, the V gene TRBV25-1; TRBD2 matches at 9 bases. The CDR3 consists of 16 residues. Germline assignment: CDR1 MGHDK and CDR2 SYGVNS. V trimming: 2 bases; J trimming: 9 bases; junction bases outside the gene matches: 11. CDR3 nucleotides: TGTGCCAGCAGTGAACCTAGCGGGGTTGGGTCGGGTGAGCAGTTCTTC. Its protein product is CASSEPSGVGSGEQFF.

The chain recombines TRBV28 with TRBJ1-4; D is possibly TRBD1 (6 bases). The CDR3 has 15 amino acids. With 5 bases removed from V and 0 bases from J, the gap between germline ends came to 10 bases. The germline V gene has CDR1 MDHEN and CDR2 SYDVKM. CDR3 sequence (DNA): TGTGCCAGCAGTCCCCAGGGGACAACTAATGAAAAACTGTTTTTT. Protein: CASSPQGTTNEKLFF.